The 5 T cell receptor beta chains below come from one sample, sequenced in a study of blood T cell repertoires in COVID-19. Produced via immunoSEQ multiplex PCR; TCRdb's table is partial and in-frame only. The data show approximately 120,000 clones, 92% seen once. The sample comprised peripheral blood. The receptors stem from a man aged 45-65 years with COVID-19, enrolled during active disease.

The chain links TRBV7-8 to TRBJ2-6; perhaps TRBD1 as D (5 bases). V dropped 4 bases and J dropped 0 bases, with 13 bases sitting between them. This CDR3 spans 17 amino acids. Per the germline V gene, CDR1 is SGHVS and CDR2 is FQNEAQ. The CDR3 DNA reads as TGTGCCAGCAGCTGGGGTCTAGGGGCCTCTGGGGCCAACGTCCTGACTTTC. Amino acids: CASSWGLGASGANVLTF.

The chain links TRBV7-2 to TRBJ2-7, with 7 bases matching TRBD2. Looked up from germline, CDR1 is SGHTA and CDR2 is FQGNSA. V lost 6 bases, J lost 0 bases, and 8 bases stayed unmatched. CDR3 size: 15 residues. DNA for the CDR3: TGTGCCAGCAGGCCCGGGGGGACTGGCTCCTACGAGCAGTACTTC. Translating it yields CASRPGGTGSYEQYF.

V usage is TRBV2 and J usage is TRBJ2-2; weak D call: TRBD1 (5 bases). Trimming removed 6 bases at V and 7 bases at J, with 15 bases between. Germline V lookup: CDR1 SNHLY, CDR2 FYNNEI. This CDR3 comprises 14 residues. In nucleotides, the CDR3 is TGTGCCAGCAGATCGGCAGGGCGTAGCGGGGAGCTGTTTTTT. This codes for CASRSAGRSGELFF.

CDR3 in amino acids: CASSKRGGGAKGSPLHF. The CDR3 DNA follows: TGTGCCAGCAGCAAAAGGGGGGGAGGGGCGAAGGGTTCACCCCTCCACTTT. The chain is built from TRBV21-1 and TRBJ1-6. TRBV21-1 has pseudogene status. The CDR3 extends over 17 amino acids.

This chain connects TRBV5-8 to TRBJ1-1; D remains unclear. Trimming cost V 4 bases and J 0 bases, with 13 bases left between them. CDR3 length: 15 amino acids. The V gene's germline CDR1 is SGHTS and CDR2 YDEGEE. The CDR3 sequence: CASSRRAGLNTEAFF. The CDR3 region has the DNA TGTGCCAGCAGCCGCCGTGCGGGGTTGAACACTGAAGCTTTCTTT. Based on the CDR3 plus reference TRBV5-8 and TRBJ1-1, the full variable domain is EAGVTQSPTHLIKTRGQQATLRCSPISGHTSVYWYQQALGLGLQFLLWYDEGEERNRGNFPPRFSGRQFPNYSSELNVNALELEDSALYLCASSRRAGLNTEAFFGQGTRLTVV.